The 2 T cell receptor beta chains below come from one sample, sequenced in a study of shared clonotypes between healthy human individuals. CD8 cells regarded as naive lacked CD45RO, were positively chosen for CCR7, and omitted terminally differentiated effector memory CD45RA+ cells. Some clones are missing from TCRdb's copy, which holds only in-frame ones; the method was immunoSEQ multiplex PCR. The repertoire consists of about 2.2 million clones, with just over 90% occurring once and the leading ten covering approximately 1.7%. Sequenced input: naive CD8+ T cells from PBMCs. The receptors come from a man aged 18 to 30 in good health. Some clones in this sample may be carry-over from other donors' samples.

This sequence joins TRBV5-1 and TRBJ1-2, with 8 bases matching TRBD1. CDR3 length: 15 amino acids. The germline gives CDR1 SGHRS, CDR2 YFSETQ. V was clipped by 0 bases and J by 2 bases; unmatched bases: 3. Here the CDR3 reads CASSLGDRGNYGYTF. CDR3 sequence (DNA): TGCGCCAGCAGCTTGGGAGACAGGGGAAACTATGGCTACACCTTC.

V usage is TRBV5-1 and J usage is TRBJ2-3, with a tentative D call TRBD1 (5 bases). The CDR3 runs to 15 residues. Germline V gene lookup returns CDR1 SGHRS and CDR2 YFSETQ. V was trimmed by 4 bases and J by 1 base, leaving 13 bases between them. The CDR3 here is CASSRTGLGTDTQYF. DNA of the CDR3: TGCGCCAGCAGCCGTACAGGTCTAGGCACAGATACGCAGTATTTT.